A selection of T cell receptor beta chains follows, all from one sample in a study of cytomegalovirus exposure and HLA in healthy donors. TCRdb's table, derived via immunoSEQ multiplex PCR, lists solely in-frame clones and lacks some. This sample has around 300,000 clones, with around 85% found just once. Sequencing used PBMCs. These receptors originate from a woman under 30 in good health and CMV-seronegative. Each CDR3 is given with its conserved first and last residue. D genes are given only for firm matches. The size of a clone is reported for some rows only, either as once, few or many, or as a class for expanded clones.

clone size	J gene	D gene	V gene	CDR3 protein	CDR3 DNA
.	TRBJ1-6	.	TRBV4-3	CASSQDRVESPLHF	TGCGCCAGCAGCCAAGACAGGGTCGAATCACCCCTCCACTTT
.	TRBJ2-5	.	TRBV6-1	CASSGEGSGYQETQYF	TGTGCCAGCAGTGGGGAAGGCAGCGGCTACCAAGAGACCCAGTACTTC
.	TRBJ2-5	.	TRBV25-1	CASSEYQRQETQYF	TGTGCCAGCAGTGAATATCAGCGGCAAGAGACCCAGTACTTC
.	TRBJ2-1	TRBD1	TRBV7-9	CASSLGTGGAYNEQFF	TGTGCCAGCAGCTTAGGGACAGGGGGCGCCTACAATGAGCAGTTCTTC
.	TRBJ2-2	TRBD2	TRBV5-4	CASSLELAIAGELFF	TGTGCCAGCAGCTTGGAACTAGCGATCGCCGGGGAGCTGTTTTTT
.	TRBJ2-3	TRBD2	TRBV11-1	CASSLASQGSGRPYTQYF	TGTGCCAGCAGCTTAGCGTCCCAGGGAAGCGGGAGGCCTTATACGCAGTATTTT
.	TRBJ2-7	TRBD2	TRBV19	CASSIGGLAEYSYEQYF	TGTGCCAGTAGTATAGGGGGACTAGCGGAATATTCTTACGAGCAGTACTTC
once	TRBJ1-2	TRBD1	TRBV11-1	CASSLGQGTHTF	TGTGCCAGCAGCTTGGGACAGGGGACCCACACCTTC
.	TRBJ2-1	.	TRBV19	CASSTQGGAGEQFF	TGTGCCAGTAGTACCCAGGGCGGGGCGGGGGAGCAGTTCTTC
.	TRBJ2-5	.	TRBV30	CAWTVTRGETQYF	TGTGCCTGGACCGTGACACGGGGGGAGACCCAGTACTTC
.	TRBJ1-4	.	TRBV2	CASSYHEKLFF	TGTGCCAGCAGCTACCATGAAAAACTGTTTTTT
.	TRBJ2-7	TRBD1	TRBV28	CASNSGGQFYEQYF	TGTGCCAGCAACTCAGGGGGCCAGTTCTACGAGCAGTACTTC
once	TRBJ1-2	TRBD1	TRBV6-4	CASSDDWRLGQGANGYTF	TGTGCCAGCAGTGACGATTGGAGGTTGGGACAGGGGGCAAATGGCTACACCTTC
.	TRBJ1-2	.	TRBV2	CASSDPRYNYGYTF	TGTGCCAGCAGTGATCCCAGGTATAACTATGGCTACACCTTC
.	TRBJ1-5	.	TRBV28	CASSLLQGDQPQHF	TGTGCCAGCAGTTTGTTACAGGGAGATCAGCCCCAGCATTTT
.	TRBJ2-3	TRBD2	TRBV10-3	CATIAGEGGNTQYF	TGTGCCACTATAGCGGGAGAAGGGGGAAATACGCAGTATTTT
.	TRBJ1-5	.	TRBV6-1	CASSEGQGHQPQHF	TGTGCCAGCAGTGAAGGGCAGGGGCATCAGCCCCAGCATTTT
.	TRBJ2-7	TRBD1	TRBV30	CAWSRQGVYEQYF	TGTGCCTGGAGCAGGCAGGGGGTATACGAGCAGTACTTC
.	TRBJ2-5	.	TRBV6-1	CASRPTSPKETQYF	TGTGCCAGCAGACCAACTAGTCCCAAAGAGACCCAGTACTTC
.	TRBJ1-5	.	TRBV5-5	CASSFLVEQQPQHF	TGTGCCAGCAGCTTTTTAGTGGAGCAGCAGCCCCAGCATTTT
once	TRBJ1-2	.	TRBV5-6	CASSSQGHGYTF	TGTGCCAGCAGCTCCCAGGGACACGGCTACACCTTC
few	TRBJ2-7	.	TRBV7-6	CASSPRDTHYEQYF	TGTGCCAGCAGCCCCCGGGACACTCACTACGAGCAGTACTTC
few	TRBJ1-2	.	TRBV27	CASSLYVSYGYTF	TGTGCCAGCAGTTTATATGTCTCCTATGGCTACACCTTC
.	TRBJ1-1	.	TRBV6-5	CASSYLDMNTEAFF	TGTGCCAGCAGTTACTTGGACATGAACACTGAAGCTTTCTTT
.	TRBJ2-3	TRBD2	TRBV7-3	CASSLASGRDTQYF	TGTGCCAGCAGCTTGGCTAGCGGCCGAGATACGCAGTATTTT
few	TRBJ1-2	.	TRBV29-1	CSVVGGDGGYTF	TGCAGCGTTGTGGGAGGGGACGGTGGCTACACCTTC
.	TRBJ1-2	TRBD1	TRBV30	CAWSVRGRGSGGYTF	TGTGCCTGGAGTGTTCGCGGCAGGGGGTCGGGTGGCTACACCTTC
.	TRBJ2-4	.	TRBV9	CASSVDAGGKNIQYF	TGTGCCAGCAGCGTAGATGCCGGAGGCAAAAACATTCAGTACTTC
few	TRBJ1-6	.	TRBV6-1	CASSEAGDSPLHF	TGTGCCAGCAGTGAAGCAGGGGATTCACCCCTCCACTTT
.	TRBJ1-5	.	TRBV10-2	CASLGGESGNQPQHF	TGCGCCAGCCTAGGGGGGGAAAGCGGAAATCAGCCCCAGCATTTT
few	TRBJ2-7	TRBD2	TRBV25-1	CASSFAGAYEQYF	TGTGCCAGCAGTTTCGCGGGGGCCTACGAGCAGTACTTC
.	TRBJ1-2	.	TRBV7-2	CASSPVLFYGYTF	TGTGCCAGCAGCCCGGTACTCTTCTATGGCTACACCTTC
.	TRBJ2-1	.	TRBV6-5	CASTHRDSVYNEQFF	TGTGCCAGCACCCACAGGGATAGCGTCTACAATGAGCAGTTCTTC
.	TRBJ2-7	.	TRBV7-9	CASSLGGTTSYEQYF	TGTGCCAGCAGCTTAGGCGGTACGACCTCCTACGAGCAGTACTTC
.	TRBJ2-1	TRBD2	TRBV27	CASLRLAGGNEQFF	TGTGCCAGCCTCCGACTAGCGGGAGGGAATGAGCAGTTCTTC
.	TRBJ1-1	TRBD1	TRBV6-5	CASSYAGQINTEAFF	TGTGCCAGCAGTTACGCGGGACAGATTAACACTGAAGCTTTCTTT
.	TRBJ1-2	.	TRBV7-8	CASSPRAGYGYTF	TGTGCCAGCAGCCCTCGCGCGGGCTATGGCTACACCTTC
.	TRBJ1-2	.	TRBV18	CASSPEVDYGYTF	TGTGCCAGCTCACCCGAGGTGGACTATGGCTACACCTTC
.	TRBJ1-2	.	TRBV5-1	CASSLGTDSTNYGYTF	TGCGCCAGCAGCTTGGGGACAGACTCAACTAACTATGGCTACACCTTC
.	TRBJ1-2	TRBD1	TRBV28	CASSYPGTANYGYTF	TGTGCCAGCAGTTACCCCGGGACAGCGAACTATGGCTACACCTTC
few	TRBJ2-2	.	TRBV7-7	CASSPLAVANTGELFF	TGTGCTAGCAGCCCCCTGGCCGTCGCGAACACCGGGGAGCTGTTTTTT
.	TRBJ1-1	.	TRBV7-9	CASRLPGGDTEAFF	TGTGCCAGCAGACTCCCTGGAGGAGACACTGAAGCTTTCTTT
.	TRBJ2-7	.	TRBV18	CASSPPGRGSYEQYF	TGTGCCAGCTCACCCCCGGGGAGGGGGTCATACGAGCAGTACTTC
few	TRBJ2-4	TRBD2	TRBV6-5	CASSWGLAGGFIQYF	TGTGCCAGCAGTTGGGGACTAGCGGGAGGGTTCATTCAGTACTTC
.	TRBJ1-1	.	TRBV5-1	CASSIGPGDGEAFF	TGCGCCAGCAGCATTGGTCCAGGGGATGGTGAAGCTTTCTTT
.	TRBJ2-1	.	TRBV5-1	CASSQSWDTRGPKFF	TGCGCCAGCAGCCAATCTTGGGATACCAGGGGCCCTAAGTTCTTC
once	TRBJ2-2	.	TRBV12-5	CASGLVTGYVGELFF	TGTGCTAGTGGTTTGGTGACAGGATATGTCGGGGAGCTGTTTTTT
.	TRBJ2-7	TRBD2	TRBV7-9	CASSPNLAGVLYEQYF	TGTGCCAGCAGCCCCAACCTAGCGGGAGTTCTCTACGAGCAGTACTTC